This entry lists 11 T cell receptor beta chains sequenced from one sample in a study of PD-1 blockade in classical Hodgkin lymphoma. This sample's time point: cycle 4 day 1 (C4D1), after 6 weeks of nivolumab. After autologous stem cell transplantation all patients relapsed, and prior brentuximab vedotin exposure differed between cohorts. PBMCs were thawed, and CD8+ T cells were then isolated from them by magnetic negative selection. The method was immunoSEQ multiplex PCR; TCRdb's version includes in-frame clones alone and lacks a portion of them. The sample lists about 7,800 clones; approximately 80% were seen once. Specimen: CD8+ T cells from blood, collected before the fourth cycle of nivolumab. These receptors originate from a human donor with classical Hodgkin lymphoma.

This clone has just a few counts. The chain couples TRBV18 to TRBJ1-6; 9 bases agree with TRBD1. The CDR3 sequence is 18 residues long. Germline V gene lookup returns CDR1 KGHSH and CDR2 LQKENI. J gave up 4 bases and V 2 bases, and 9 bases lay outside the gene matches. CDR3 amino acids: CASSPGQGMAEYNSPLHF. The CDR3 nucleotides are TGTGCCAGCTCACCAGGACAGGGGATGGCTGAGTATAATTCACCCCTCCACTTT.

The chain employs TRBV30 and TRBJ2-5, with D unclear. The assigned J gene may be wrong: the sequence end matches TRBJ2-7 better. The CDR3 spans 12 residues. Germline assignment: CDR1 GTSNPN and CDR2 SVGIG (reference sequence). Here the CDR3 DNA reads TGTGCCTGGAGCCATCAAATCTACGAGCAGTACTTC. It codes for CAWSHQIYEQYF.

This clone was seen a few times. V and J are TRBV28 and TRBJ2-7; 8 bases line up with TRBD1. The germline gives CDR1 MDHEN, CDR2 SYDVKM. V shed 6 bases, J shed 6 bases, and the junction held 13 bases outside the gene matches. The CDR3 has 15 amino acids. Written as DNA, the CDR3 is TGTGCCAGCAGCCCTAGGACAGGGAGGTCTTCCGAGCAGTACTTC. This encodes CASSPRTGRSSEQYF. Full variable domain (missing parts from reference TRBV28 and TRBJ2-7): DVKVTQSSRYLVKRTGEKVFLECVQDMDHENMFWYRQDPGLGLRLIYFSYDVKMKEKGDIPEGYSVSREKKERFSLILESASTNQTSMYLCASSPRTGRSSEQYFGPGTRLTVT.

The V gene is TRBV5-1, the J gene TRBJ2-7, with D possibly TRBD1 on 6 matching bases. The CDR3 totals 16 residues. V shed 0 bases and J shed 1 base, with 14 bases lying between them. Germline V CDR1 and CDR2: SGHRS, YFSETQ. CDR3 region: CASSLAAQGLSYEQYF. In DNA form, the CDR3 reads TGCGCCAGCAGCTTGGCCGCGCAGGGGCTATCCTACGAGCAGTACTTC. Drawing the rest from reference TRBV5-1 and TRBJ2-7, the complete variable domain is KAGVTQTPRYLIKTRGQQVTLSCSPISGHRSVSWYQQTPGQGLQFLFEYFSETQRNKGNFPGRFSGRQFSNSRSEMNVSTLELGDSALYLCASSLAAQGLSYEQYFGPGTRLTVT.

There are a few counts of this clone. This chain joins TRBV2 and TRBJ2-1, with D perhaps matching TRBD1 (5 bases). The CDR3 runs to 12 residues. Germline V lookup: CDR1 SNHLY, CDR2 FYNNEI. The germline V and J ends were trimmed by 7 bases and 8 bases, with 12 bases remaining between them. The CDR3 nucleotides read TGTGCCAGCAATACCAGGGCGCATGAGCAGTTCTTC. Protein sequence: CASNTRAHEQFF.

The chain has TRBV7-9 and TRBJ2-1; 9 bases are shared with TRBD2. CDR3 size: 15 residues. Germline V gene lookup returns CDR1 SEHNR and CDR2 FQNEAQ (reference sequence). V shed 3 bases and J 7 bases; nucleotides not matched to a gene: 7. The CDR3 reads CASSFTLAGKNEQFF. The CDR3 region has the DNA TGTGCCAGCAGCTTCACACTAGCGGGCAAGAATGAGCAGTTCTTC.

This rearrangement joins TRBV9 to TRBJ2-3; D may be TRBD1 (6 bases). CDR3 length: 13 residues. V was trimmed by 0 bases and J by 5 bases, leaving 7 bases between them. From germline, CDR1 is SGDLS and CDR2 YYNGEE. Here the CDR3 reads CASSVEGGDTQYF. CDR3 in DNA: TGTGCCAGCAGCGTAGAAGGGGGAGATACGCAGTATTTT.

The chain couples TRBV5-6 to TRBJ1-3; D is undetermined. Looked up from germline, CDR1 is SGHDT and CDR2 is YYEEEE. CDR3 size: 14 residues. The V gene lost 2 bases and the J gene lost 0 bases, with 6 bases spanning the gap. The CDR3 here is CASSLTVSGNTIYF. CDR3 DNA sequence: TGTGCCAGCAGCTTAACAGTCTCTGGAAACACCATATATTTT.

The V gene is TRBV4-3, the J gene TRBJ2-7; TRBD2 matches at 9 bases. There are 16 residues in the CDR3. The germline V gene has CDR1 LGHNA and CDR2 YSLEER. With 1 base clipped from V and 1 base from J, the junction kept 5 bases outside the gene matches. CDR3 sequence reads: CASSQALAGPSYEQYF. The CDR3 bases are TGCGCCAGCAGCCAAGCGCTAGCGGGACCTTCCTACGAGCAGTACTTC.

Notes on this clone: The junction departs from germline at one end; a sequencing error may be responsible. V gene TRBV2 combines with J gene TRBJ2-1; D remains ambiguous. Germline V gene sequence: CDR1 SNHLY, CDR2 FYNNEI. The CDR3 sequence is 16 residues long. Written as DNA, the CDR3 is TGTGCCAGCAGTGTAGGGATCCCTTCTCCCTATAATGAGCAGTTCTTC. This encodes CASSVGIPSPYNEQFF. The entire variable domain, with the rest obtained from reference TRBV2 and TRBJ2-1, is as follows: EPEVTQTPSHQVTQMGQEVILRCVPISNHLYFYWYRQILGQKVEFLVSFYNNEISEKSEIFDDQFSVERPDGSNFTLKIRSTKLEDSAMYFCASSVGIPSPYNEQFFGPGTRLTVL.

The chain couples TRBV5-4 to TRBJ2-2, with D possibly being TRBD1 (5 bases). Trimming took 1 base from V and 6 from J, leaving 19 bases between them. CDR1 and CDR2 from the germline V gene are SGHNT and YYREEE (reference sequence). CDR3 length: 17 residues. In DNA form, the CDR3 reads TGTGCCAGCAGCTTGAGGCGTGAACAGGTTGTCCCCGGGGAGCTGTTTTTT. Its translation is CASSLRREQVVPGELFF. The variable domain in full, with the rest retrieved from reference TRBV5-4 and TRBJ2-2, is ETGVTQSPTHLIKTRGQQVTLRCSSQSGHNTVSWYQQALGQGPQFIFQYYREEENGRGNFPPRFSGLQFPNYSSELNVNALELDDSALYLCASSLRREQVVPGELFFGEGSRLTVL.